The following is a TCR beta chain sequence with its context. Its antigen target is currently unknown. No base quality values were provided; no much bigger clone lies one nucleotide off. These data are taken from a study of blood T cell repertoires in COVID-19 (dated by TCRdb to about 2020). Some background on the complete study: Samples from collaborators originated in the United States, Italy and Spain and spanned both the acute and convalescent phases of COVID-19. The prospective study material was composed of cDNA or gDNA derived from T cells, B-cell-depleted T cells, or PBMCs. The repertoires were released in a freely available public database intended as a resource for research on the immune response to SARS-CoV-2. The dataset comprised deeply sampled blood TCRbeta repertoires from subjects exposed to, actively infected with, or recovered from COVID-19. Where available, HLA class I and class II types were obtained from metadata supplied by the sample provider rather than from assay-based typing. Samples were obtained from the ongoing ImmuneRACE study (first 160 participants) and from 1,254 subjects provided by 6 global collaborators. A de-identified subject ID, COVID-19 status, age in years and sex were almost always included in the sample metadata.

Measured from the cysteine to the phenylalanine, the CDR3 is 15 residues long. Only the CDR3 DNA is retained, 45 bases long and in frame from the first base. Per the germline V gene (reference sequence), LNHNV is the CDR1 and YYDKDF is the CDR2. Between the V and J ends, shortened by 4 bases and 4 bases respectively, the junction contains 13 bases. Whole blood was collected in K2EDTA tubes by collaborating institutions according to the institutions' own protocols. For TCRbeta analysis, collaborator samples were shipped as frozen whole blood, as isolated PBMCs, or as DNA extracted from either sample type. Overall study outcomes, separate from this receptor: Clinical and demographic metadata were provided uncurated, with the amount varying by source and participant.

TCRbeta CDR3 regions were amplified from genomic DNA by means of the immunoSEQ Assay, a bias-controlled multiplex PCR. In the source study's methods: The number of nucleated cells in each sample was estimated from the amplification of reference gene primers within the assay. To quantify the absolute abundance of each unique TCRbeta CDR3 rearrangement, sequence reads were collapsed and filtered. Productive Simpson clonality was computed per sample as the square root of Simpson's diversity index over productive rearrangements. TCRdb mirrors the immuneACCESS table, restricted to in-frame sequences. Some clones are absent from its copies; in checked studies, under half trace to an unresolved V gene, and the reason for the others is unknown. V and J calls plus clone size are reproduced from that table; the DNA served to infer D and trimming. For this sample there are about 170,000 clones; 86% appear just once. Of the sample, around 6.5% falls within the top ten clones.

The specimen sequenced was peripheral blood. Rearrangement joined TRBV15 to TRBJ1-4; D gene: possibly TRBD1, on 5 matching bases. The source of this sequence is a woman aged 80 or older in a cohort sampled during active or convalescent COVID-19. The sequenced DNA: TGTGCCACCAGCAAGGGGCAGAAGTATAATGAAAAACTGTTTTTT. This sequence encodes CATSKGQKYNEKLFF.